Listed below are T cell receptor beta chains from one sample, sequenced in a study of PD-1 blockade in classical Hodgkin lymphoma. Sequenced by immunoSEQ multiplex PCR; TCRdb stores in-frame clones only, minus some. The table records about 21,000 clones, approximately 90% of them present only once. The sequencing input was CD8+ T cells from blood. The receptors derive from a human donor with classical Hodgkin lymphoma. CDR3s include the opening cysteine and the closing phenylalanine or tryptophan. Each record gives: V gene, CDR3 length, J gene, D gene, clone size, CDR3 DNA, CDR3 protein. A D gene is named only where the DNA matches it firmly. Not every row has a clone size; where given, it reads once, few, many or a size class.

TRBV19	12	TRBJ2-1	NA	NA	TGTGCCACCAGGGTCCACTACAATGAGCAGTTCTTC	CATRVHYNEQFF
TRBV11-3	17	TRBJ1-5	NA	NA	TGTGCCAGCAGCTTCCCGGGATCCCGTCAGCGCAATCAGCCCCAGCATTTT	CASSFPGSRQRNQPQHF
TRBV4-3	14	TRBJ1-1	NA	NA	TGCGCCAGCAGCCAAGATTCGGGGAGGGATGAAGCTTTCTTT	CASSQDSGRDEAFF
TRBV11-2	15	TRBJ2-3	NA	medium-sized	TGTGCCAGCAGCGACCGGACTAACTTGGGGGATACGCAGTATTTT	CASSDRTNLGDTQYF
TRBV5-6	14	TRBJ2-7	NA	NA	TGTGCCAGCAGCCCGCAGGCCGTATCCTACGAGCAGTACTTC	CASSPQAVSYEQYF
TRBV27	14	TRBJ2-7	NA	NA	TGTGCCAGCAGTTTTGGGGCAGGCTCCTACGAGCAGTACTTC	CASSFGAGSYEQYF
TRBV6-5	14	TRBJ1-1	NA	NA	TGTGCCAGCAGTTACGTCACAGGGAGCACTGAAGCTTTCTTT	CASSYVTGSTEAFF
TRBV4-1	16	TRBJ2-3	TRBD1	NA	TGCGCCAGCAGCAGATCCGGGACAGGGGGTACAGATACGCAGTATTTT	CASSRSGTGGTDTQYF
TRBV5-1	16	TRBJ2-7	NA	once	TGCGCCAGCAGCTTGCCCAGAGAGGATTTTTCCTACGAGCAGTACTTC	CASSLPREDFSYEQYF
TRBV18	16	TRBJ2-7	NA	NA	TGTGCCAGCTCACCCGAAGGGGCCCCATTCTCATACGAGCAGTACTTC	CASSPEGAPFSYEQYF
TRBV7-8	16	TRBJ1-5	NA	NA	TGTGCCAGCAGCCCCGGGGGCGGTGCCTATAATCAGCCCCAGCATTTT	CASSPGGGAYNQPQHF
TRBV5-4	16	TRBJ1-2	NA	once	TGTGCCAGCAGCGGAGGGACGGAACCGCGATACTATGGCTACACCTTC	CASSGGTEPRYYGYTF
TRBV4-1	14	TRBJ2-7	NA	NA	TGCGCCAGCAGCCAAGATTTTGGCGGGTCCGAGCAGTACTTC	CASSQDFGGSEQYF
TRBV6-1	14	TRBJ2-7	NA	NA	TGTGCCAGCAGTGTAGGTAATCGGGGCTACGAGCAGTACTTC	CASSVGNRGYEQYF
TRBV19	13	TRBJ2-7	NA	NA	TGTGCCAGTAGTAATAGTCCCACCTACGAGCAGTACTTC	CASSNSPTYEQYF
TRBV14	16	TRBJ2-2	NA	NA	TGTGCCAGCAGCCAACGAAGGACAGTGAACACCGGGGAGCTGTTTTTT	CASSQRRTVNTGELFF
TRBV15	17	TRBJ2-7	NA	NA	TGTGCCACCAGCAGACCCCTCGGCGGGGTTTATTCCTACGAGCAGTACTTC	CATSRPLGGVYSYEQYF
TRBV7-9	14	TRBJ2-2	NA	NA	TGTGCCACGAGAACGGACTCCTCTGGCGGGGAGCTGTTTTTT	CATRTDSSGGELFF
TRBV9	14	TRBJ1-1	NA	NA	TGTGCCAGCAGCGTAGGCGGGGGAGACACTGAAGCTTTCTTT	CASSVGGGDTEAFF
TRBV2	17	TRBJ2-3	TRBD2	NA	TGTGCCAGCAGTGAAACCCTCCGGGGGGGGAGCACAGATACGCAGTATTTT	CASSETLRGGSTDTQYF
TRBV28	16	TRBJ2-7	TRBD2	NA	TGTGCCAGCAGTTTAGCGGGAGAAGCACTCTCCTACGAGCAGTACTTC	CASSLAGEALSYEQYF
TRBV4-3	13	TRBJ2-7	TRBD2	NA	TGCGCCAGCAGCCAAGGACTAGCGGGCGAGCAGTACTTC	CASSQGLAGEQYF
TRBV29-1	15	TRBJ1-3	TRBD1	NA	TGCAGCGTACGCGAGGACAGGGGGCGAGGAAACACCATATATTTT	CSVREDRGRGNTIYF
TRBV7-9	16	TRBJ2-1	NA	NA	TGTGCCAGCAGCTCTGCATTAGCGGTCTCCTACAATGAGCAGTTCTTC	CASSSALAVSYNEQFF
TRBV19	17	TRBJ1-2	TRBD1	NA	TGTGCCAGTAGTATCGGGCTCTATGACAGGGAAAGTTTCGGCTACACCTTC	CASSIGLYDRESFGYTF
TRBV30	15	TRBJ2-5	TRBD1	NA	TGTGCCTTTTACAGGGGGCAAGGGACCTGGGGGACCCAGTACTTC	CAFYRGQGTWGTQYF
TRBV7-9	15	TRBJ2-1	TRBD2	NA	TGTGCCAGCAGCGCAGGACTAGCGGAGTTCAATGAGCAGTTCTTC	CASSAGLAEFNEQFF
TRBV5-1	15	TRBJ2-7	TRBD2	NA	TGCGCCAGCAGTTTCTCTAGCGGGAGCTCCTACGAGCAGTACTTC	CASSFSSGSSYEQYF
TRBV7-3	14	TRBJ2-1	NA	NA	TGTGCCAGCAGCTTAACCAGGGTTAACAATGAGCAGTTCTTC	CASSLTRVNNEQFF
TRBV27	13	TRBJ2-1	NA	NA	TGTGCCAGCAGTTTAATTCGGGGGAATGAGCAGTTCTTC	CASSLIRGNEQFF
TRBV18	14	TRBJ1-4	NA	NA	TGTGCCAGCTCAGAAAGAGCAACTAATGAAAAACTGTTTTTT	CASSERATNEKLFF
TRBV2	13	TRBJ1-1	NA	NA	TGTGCCAGCAGCGAACTTACGAACACTGAAGCTTTCTTT	CASSELTNTEAFF
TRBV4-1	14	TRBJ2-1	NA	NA	TGCGCCAGCAGCTACTTAGCGGTGCTGGATGAGCAGTTCTTC	CASSYLAVLDEQFF
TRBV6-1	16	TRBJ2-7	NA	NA	TGTGCCAGCAGTGAAACGAGGCGGGCAGGGGCCATCGAGCAGTACTTC	CASSETRRAGAIEQYF
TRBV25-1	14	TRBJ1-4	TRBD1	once	TGTGCCAGCAAAGGACAGGGACGAGGTGAAAAACTGTTTTTT	CASKGQGRGEKLFF
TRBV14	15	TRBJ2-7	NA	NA	TGTGCCAGCAGCCAAGTTGGGGGAAAAGGGAACGAGCAGTACTTC	CASSQVGGKGNEQYF
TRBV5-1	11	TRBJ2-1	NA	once	TGCGCCAGCAGCTTGGAGCATGAGCAGTTCTTC	CASSLEHEQFF
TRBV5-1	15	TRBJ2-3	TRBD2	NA	TGCGCCAGCAGCTTACCTAGCGGGGGGCCAGATACGCAGTATTTT	CASSLPSGGPDTQYF
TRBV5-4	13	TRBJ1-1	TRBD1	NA	TGTGCCAGCAGCTCCCGGACAGGAGACGAAGCTTTCTTT	CASSSRTGDEAFF
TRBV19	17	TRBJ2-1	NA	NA	TGTGCCAGTAGTACCACCGCAGGGGGGGGATCCTACAATGAGCAGTTCTTC	CASSTTAGGGSYNEQFF
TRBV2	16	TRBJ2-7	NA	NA	TGTGCCAGCAGCGCAAGTCCGGACCAGGGGGGATACGAGCAGTACTTC	CASSASPDQGGYEQYF
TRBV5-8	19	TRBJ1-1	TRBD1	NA	TGTGCCAGCAGCTTGAGGCCGGGACAGACTATTAAAATGAACACTGAAGCTTTCTTT	CASSLRPGQTIKMNTEAFF
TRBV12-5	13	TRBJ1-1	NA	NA	TGTGCTAGTGGTTTGGGCCCAACCACTGAAGCTTTCTTT	CASGLGPTTEAFF
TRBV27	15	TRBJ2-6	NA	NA	TGTGCCAGCTTGGGGTGGAGGGCTGGGGCCAACGTCCTGACTTTC	CASLGWRAGANVLTF